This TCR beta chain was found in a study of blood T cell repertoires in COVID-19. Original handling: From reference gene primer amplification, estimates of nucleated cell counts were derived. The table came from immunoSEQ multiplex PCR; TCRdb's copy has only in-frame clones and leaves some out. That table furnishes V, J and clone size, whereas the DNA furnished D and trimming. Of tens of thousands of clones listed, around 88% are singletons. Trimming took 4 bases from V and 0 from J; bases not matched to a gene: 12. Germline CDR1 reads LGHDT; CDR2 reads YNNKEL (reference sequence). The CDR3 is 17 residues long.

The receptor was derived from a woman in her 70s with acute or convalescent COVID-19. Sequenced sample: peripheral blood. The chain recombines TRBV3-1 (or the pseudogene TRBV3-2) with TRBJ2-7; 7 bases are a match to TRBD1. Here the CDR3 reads CASSPPYLGQYSYEQYF. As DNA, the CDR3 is TGTGCCAGCAGCCCCCCGTACTTGGGACAGTACTCCTACGAGCAGTACTTC.